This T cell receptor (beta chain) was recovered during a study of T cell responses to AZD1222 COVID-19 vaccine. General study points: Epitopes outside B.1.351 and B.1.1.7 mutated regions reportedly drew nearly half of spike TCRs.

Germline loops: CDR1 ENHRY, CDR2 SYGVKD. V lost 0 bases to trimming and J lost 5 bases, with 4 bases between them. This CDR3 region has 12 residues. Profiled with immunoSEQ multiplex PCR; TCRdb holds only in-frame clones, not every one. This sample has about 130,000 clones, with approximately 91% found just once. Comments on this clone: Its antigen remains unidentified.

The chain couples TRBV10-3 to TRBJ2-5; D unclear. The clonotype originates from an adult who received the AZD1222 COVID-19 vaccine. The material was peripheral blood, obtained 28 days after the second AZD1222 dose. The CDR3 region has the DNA TGTGCCATCAGTGAGTCGGGGGAGACCCAGTACTTC. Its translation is CAISESGETQYF.